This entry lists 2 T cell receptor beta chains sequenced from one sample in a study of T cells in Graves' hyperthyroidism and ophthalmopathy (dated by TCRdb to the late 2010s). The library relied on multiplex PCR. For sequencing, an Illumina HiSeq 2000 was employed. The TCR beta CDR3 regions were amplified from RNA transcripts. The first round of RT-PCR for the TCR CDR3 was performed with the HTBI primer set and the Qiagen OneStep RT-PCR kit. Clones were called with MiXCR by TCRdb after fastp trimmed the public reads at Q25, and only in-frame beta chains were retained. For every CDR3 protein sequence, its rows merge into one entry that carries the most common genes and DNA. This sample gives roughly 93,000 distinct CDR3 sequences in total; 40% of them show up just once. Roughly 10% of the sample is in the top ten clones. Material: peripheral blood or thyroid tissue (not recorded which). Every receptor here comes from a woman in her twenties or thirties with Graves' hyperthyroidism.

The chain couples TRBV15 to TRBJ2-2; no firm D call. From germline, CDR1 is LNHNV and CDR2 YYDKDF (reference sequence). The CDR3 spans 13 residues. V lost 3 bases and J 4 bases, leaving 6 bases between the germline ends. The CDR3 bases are TGTGCCACCAGCAGCACAAGCACCGGGGAGCTGTTTTTT. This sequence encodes CATSSTSTGELFF.

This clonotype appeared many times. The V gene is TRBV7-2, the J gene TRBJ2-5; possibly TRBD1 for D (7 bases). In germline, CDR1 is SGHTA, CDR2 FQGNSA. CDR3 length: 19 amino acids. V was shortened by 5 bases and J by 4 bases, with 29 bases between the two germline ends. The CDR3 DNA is TGTGCCAGCAGCCCGCGGGCGGGGTCTGGAGCAGGGGGGATAGAGACCCAGTACTTC. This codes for CASSPRAGSGAGGIETQYF.